The rows below give T cell receptor beta chains drawn from one sample of a study of blood T cell repertoires in COVID-19. Here immunoSEQ multiplex PCR was the method, and the copy in TCRdb shows in-frame clones only, minus some. The table includes about 48,000 clones, around four fifths detected once. Sequencing was carried out using peripheral blood. The receptors here all came from a man aged 65 to 79 with acute or convalescent COVID-19. The CDR3 runs from the conserved cysteine through the conserved F or W.

V: TRBV30
J: TRBJ2-1
CDR3: CAWKLAGSSYNEQFF

V: TRBV11-2
J: TRBJ1-4
CDR3: CASSLRSINEKLFF

V: TRBV19
J: TRBJ1-1
CDR3: CASSTWHTPRGTEAFF

V: TRBV11-2
J: TRBJ2-7
CDR3: CASSPTSGTSYEQYF

V: TRBV19
J: TRBJ2-5
CDR3: CASSPGQAQETQYF

V: TRBV7-2
J: TRBJ1-2
CDR3: CASSLKVGPGTYGYTF

V: TRBV25-1
J: TRBJ2-1
CDR3: CASKRGLATNEQFF

V: TRBV28
J: TRBJ2-7
CDR3: CASSPGGQHYEQYF

V: TRBV11-1
J: TRBJ2-1
CDR3: CASSLFDEQFF

V: TRBV15
J: TRBJ1-3
CDR3: CATSRDLSGNTIYF

V: TRBV6-1
J: TRBJ1-5
CDR3: CASSETGGFGNQPQHF

V: TRBV9
J: TRBJ2-7
CDR3: CASSVGVGEGREQYF

V: TRBV18
J: TRBJ1-1
CDR3: CASSPGQGGTEAFF

V: TRBV12-1
J: TRBJ1-1
CDR3: CAGPKTGDRPNTEAFF

V: TRBV6-4
J: TRBJ1-6
CDR3: CASSESGGGESPLHF

V: TRBV5-6
J: TRBJ1-1
CDR3: CASSLDRGTRGRAEAFF

V: TRBV5-6
J: TRBJ1-4
CDR3: CASSPRTGLIEKLFF

V: TRBV28
J: TRBJ2-2
CDR3: CASSSATRGHGGTGELFF

V: TRBV4-3
J: TRBJ2-1
CDR3: CASSQDRESYEQFF

V: TRBV5-1
J: TRBJ1-1
CDR3: CASSRNRGASTEAFF

V: TRBV7-3
J: TRBJ1-6
CDR3: CASSYGTGDSPLHF

V: TRBV14
J: TRBJ1-1
CDR3: CASSQAPDGNGEAFF

V: TRBV6-2/TRBV6-3
J: TRBJ1-4
CDR3: CASSSRTGARLLSTNEKLFF

V: TRBV12-3/TRBV12-4
J: TRBJ1-2
CDR3: CASRFGTDYGYTF

V: TRBV5-5
J: TRBJ1-1
CDR3: CASSLVAGGRAFF

V: TRBV5-1
J: TRBJ2-2
CDR3: CASSFSVAGDTGELFF

V: TRBV12-3/TRBV12-4
J: TRBJ1-1
CDR3: CASSPQFEGEAFF

V: TRBV15
J: TRBJ1-2
CDR3: CATSRAGQLYGYTF

V: TRBV6-5
J: TRBJ2-7
CDR3: CASSRRLAGRYEQYF

V: TRBV5-6
J: TRBJ1-3
CDR3: CASSLPDRNTIYF

V: TRBV3-1/TRBV3-2
J: TRBJ2-7
CDR3: CASSQDLTGGFDEQYF

V: TRBV7-2
J: TRBJ1-2
CDR3: CASRMTGGGYTF

V: TRBV5-1
J: TRBJ2-7
CDR3: CASSLTGADEQYF

V: TRBV6-5
J: TRBJ1-6
CDR3: CASSYSGREDSPLHF

V: TRBV7-2
J: TRBJ1-2
CDR3: CASSLAGQGAGGYTF

V: TRBV28
J: TRBJ1-2
CDR3: CASRTGWEIYGYTF

V: TRBV7-9
J: TRBJ1-1
CDR3: CASSSDRDRVPEAFF

V: TRBV18
J: TRBJ1-1
CDR3: CASSQAVDLAFF

V: TRBV9
J: TRBJ2-3
CDR3: CASSVIAGEGDTQYF

V: TRBV29-1
J: TRBJ2-3
CDR3: CSVLRQGRSTDTQYF

V: TRBV6-5
J: TRBJ2-7
CDR3: CASRETGAVYEQYF

V: TRBV14
J: TRBJ2-7
CDR3: CASSQDARPPYEQYF

V: TRBV7-6
J: TRBJ2-7
CDR3: CASSLLTGGEGEQYF

V: TRBV6-5
J: TRBJ2-2
CDR3: CASSQRGELFF

V: TRBV11-2
J: TRBJ2-2
CDR3: CASSLFRGGSGELFF

V: TRBV7-8
J: TRBJ2-5
CDR3: CASSLQGETQYF

V: TRBV30
J: TRBJ2-1
CDR3: CAWSVPGRDNEQFF

V: TRBV4-3
J: TRBJ2-3
CDR3: CASSQDQTSGGVDTQYF

V: TRBV5-1
J: TRBJ1-1
CDR3: CASSTAGQGTKAFF

V: TRBV12-3/TRBV12-4
J: TRBJ1-2
CDR3: CASMQGFHYGYTF

V: TRBV19
J: TRBJ1-1
CDR3: CASSGRDTEAFF

V: TRBV7-3
J: TRBJ2-1
CDR3: CASSPGVSGVEQFF

V: TRBV4-1
J: TRBJ1-2
CDR3: CASSQEEGRGEFYGYTF

V: TRBV24-1
J: TRBJ2-3
CDR3: CATSGPAGLRDTQYF